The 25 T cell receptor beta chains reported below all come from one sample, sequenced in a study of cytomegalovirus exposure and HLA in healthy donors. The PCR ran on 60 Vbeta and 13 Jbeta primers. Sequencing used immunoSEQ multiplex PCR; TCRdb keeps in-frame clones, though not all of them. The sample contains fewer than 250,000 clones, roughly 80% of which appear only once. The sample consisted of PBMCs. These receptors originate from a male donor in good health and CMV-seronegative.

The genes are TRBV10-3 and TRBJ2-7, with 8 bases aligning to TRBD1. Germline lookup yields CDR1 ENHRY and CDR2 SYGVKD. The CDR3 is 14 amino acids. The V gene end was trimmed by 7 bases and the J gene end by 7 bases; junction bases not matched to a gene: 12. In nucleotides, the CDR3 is TGTGCCATCACCCGCGGGCAGGGGGCGGGGGAGCAGTACTTC. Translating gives CAITRGQGAGEQYF.

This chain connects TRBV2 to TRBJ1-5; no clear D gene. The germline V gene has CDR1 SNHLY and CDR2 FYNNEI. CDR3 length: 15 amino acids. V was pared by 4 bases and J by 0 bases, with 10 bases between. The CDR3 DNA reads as TGTGCCAGCAGTGCGGGAGGGTATAGCAATCAGCCCCAGCATTTT. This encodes CASSAGGYSNQPQHF.

The CDR3 reads CASRLTRTGTSGRKDTQYF. CDR3 in DNA: TGTGCCAGCAGACTAACACGGACCGGGACTAGCGGGAGAAAGGATACGCAGTATTTT. The chain combines TRBV28 with TRBJ2-3, with 14 bases fitting TRBD2. The CDR3 has 19 residues. Trimming at V came to 6 bases and at J to 6 bases, leaving 17 bases not matched to a gene. Germline loops: CDR1 MDHEN, CDR2 SYDVKM.

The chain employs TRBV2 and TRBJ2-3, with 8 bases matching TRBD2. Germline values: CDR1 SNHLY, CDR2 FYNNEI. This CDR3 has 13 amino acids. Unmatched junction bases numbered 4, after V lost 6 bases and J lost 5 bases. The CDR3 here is CASSLAGGDTQYF. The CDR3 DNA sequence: TGTGCCAGCAGCCTAGCGGGCGGAGATACGCAGTATTTT.

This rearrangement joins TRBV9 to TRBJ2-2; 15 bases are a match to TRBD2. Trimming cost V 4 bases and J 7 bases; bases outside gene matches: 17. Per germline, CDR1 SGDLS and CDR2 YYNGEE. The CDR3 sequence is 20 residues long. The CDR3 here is CASSWTSGRAGDPIGGELFF. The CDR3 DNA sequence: TGTGCCAGCAGCTGGACTAGCGGGAGGGCAGGGGACCCAATCGGCGGGGAGCTGTTTTTT.

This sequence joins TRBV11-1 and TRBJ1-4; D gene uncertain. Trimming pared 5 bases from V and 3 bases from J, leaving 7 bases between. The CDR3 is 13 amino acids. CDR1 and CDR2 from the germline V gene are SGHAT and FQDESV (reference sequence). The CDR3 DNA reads TGTGCCAGCAGCCCACGAGCTAATGAAAAACTGTTTTTT. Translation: CASSPRANEKLFF. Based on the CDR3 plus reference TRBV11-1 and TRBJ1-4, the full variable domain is EAEVAQSPRYKITEKSQAVAFWCDPISGHATLYWYRQILGQGPELLVQFQDESVVDDSQLPKDRFSAERLKGVDSTLKIQPAELGDSAMYLCASSPRANEKLFFGSGTQLSVL.

The CDR3 DNA reads TGTGCCAGCAGTTTGGGGGACGGGACTAGCGGCTACGAGCAGTACTTC. Translating it yields CASSLGDGTSGYEQYF. The chain couples TRBV27 to TRBJ2-7, with TRBD2 matching over 11 bases. Losses at the gene ends were 3 bases for V and 3 bases for J; bases not matched to a gene: 7. CDR1 is MNHEY and CDR2 is SMNVEV in the germline V gene (reference sequence). The CDR3 extends over 16 amino acids.

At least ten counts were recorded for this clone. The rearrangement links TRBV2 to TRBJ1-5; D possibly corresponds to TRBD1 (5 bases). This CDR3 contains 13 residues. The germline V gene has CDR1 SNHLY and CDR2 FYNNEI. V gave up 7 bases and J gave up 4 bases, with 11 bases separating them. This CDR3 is CASKGDRNQPQHF. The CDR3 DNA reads TGTGCCAGCAAAGGGGATCGGAATCAGCCCCAGCATTTT.

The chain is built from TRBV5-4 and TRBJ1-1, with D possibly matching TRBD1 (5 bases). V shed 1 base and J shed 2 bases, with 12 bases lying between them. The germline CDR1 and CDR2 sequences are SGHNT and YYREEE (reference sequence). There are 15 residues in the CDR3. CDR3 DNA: TGTGCCAGCAGCTTGACAGGATGGGAAAACACTGAAGCTTTCTTT. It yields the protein CASSLTGWENTEAFF.

This CDR3 is CASSPGTGHAQPQHF. CDR3 nucleotides: TGTGCCAGCAGCCCCGGGACAGGGCATGCTCAGCCCCAGCATTTT. This chain connects TRBV28 to TRBJ1-5, with 9 bases fitting TRBD1. Germline trimming cut 6 bases from V and 6 bases from J; bases unmatched to any gene: 9. CDR1 is MDHEN and CDR2 is SYDVKM in the germline V gene. This CDR3 is built from 15 residues. The variable domain in full, completed from reference TRBV28 and TRBJ1-5, reads DVKVTQSSRYLVKRTGEKVFLECVQDMDHENMFWYRQDPGLGLRLIYFSYDVKMKEKGDIPEGYSVSREKKERFSLILESASTNQTSMYLCASSPGTGHAQPQHFGDGTRLSIL.

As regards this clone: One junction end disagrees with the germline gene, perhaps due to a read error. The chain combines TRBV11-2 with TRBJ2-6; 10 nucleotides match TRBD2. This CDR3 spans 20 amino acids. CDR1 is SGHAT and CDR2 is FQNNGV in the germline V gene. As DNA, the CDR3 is TGTGCCAGCGGCTTAGAGAGGCGTCTAGCGGGAGAATCTGGGGCCAACGTCCTGACTTTC. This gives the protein CASGLERRLAGESGANVLTF.

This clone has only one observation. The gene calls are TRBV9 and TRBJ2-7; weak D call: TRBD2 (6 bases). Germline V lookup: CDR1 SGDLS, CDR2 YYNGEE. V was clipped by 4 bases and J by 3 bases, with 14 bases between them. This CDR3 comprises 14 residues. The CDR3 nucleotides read TGTGCCAGCAGCCCAACGGGAGCTCTCTACGAGCAGTACTTC. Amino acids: CASSPTGALYEQYF.

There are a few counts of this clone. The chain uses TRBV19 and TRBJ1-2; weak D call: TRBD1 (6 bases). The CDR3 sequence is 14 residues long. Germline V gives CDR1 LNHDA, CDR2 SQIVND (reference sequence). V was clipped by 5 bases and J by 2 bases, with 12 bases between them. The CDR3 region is CASSEGGSNYGYTF. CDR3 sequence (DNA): TGTGCCAGTAGTGAGGGGGGGTCAAACTATGGCTACACCTTC.

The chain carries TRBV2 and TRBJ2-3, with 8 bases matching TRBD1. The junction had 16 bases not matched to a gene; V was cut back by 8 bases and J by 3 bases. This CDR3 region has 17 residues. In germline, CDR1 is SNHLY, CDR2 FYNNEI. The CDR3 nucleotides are TGTGCCAGCCGCAGAACACCGGACAGGGTGGCTACAGATACGCAGTATTTT. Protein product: CASRRTPDRVATDTQYF.

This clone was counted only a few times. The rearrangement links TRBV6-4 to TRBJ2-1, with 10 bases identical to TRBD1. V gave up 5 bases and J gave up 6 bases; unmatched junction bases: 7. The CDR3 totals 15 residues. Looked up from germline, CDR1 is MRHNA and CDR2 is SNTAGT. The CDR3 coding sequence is TGTGCCAGCAGTTACAGGGGACAGGGGCTCAATGAGCAGTTCTTC. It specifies CASSYRGQGLNEQFF.

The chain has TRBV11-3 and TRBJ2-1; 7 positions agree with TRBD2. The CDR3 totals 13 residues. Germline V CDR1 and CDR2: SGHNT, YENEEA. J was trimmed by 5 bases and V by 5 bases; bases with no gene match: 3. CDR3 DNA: TGTGCCAGCAGCCCGGGGGGAAACAATGAGCAGTTCTTC. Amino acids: CASSPGGNNEQFF.

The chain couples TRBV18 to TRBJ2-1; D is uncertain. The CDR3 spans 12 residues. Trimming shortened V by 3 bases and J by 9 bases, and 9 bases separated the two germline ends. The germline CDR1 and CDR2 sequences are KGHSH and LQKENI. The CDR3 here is CASSPKPGEQFF. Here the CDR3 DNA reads TGTGCCAGCTCACCCAAACCCGGTGAGCAGTTCTTC.

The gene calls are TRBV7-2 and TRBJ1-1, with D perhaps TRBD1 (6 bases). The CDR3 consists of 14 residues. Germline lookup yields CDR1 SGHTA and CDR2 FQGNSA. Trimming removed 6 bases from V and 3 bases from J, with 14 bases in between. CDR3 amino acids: CASSKQGLHTEAFF. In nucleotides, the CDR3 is TGTGCCAGCAGTAAACAGGGCCTGCACACTGAAGCTTTCTTT.

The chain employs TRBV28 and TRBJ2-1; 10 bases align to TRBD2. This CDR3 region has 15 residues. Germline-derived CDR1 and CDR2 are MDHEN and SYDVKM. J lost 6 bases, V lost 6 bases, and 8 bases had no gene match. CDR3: CASRLPSGRGNEQFF. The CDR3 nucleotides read TGTGCCAGCAGACTCCCGAGCGGGAGGGGCAATGAGCAGTTCTTC. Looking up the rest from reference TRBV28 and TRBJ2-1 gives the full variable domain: DVKVTQSSRYLVKRTGEKVFLECVQDMDHENMFWYRQDPGLGLRLIYFSYDVKMKEKGDIPEGYSVSREKKERFSLILESASTNQTSMYLCASRLPSGRGNEQFFGPGTRLTVL.

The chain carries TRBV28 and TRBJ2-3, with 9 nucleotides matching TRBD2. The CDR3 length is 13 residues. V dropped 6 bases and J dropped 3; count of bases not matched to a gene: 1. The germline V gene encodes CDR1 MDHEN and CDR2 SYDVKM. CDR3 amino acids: CASRTSGTDTQYF. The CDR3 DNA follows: TGTGCCAGCAGGACTAGCGGAACAGATACGCAGTATTTT. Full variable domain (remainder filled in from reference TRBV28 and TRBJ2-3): DVKVTQSSRYLVKRTGEKVFLECVQDMDHENMFWYRQDPGLGLRLIYFSYDVKMKEKGDIPEGYSVSREKKERFSLILESASTNQTSMYLCASRTSGTDTQYFGPGTRLTVL.

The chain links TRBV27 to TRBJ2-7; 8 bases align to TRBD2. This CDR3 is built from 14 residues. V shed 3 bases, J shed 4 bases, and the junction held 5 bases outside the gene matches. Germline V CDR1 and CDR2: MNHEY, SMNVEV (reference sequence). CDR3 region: CASSLGLVGYEQYF. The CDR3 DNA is TGTGCCAGCAGTTTGGGACTAGTCGGGTACGAGCAGTACTTC.

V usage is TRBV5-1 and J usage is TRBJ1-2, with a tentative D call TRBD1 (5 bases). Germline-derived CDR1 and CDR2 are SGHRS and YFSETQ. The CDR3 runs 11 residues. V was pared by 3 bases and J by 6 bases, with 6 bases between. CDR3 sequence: CASSWGDGYTF. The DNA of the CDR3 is TGCGCCAGCAGCTGGGGGGATGGCTACACCTTC.

CDR3 in DNA: TGCGCCAGCAGCCTAACTAGGTTGGGTAGTCAGTTCTTC. Translation: CASSLTRLGSQFF. V gene TRBV23-1 combines with J gene TRBJ2-1; TRBD2 is a possible D gene (5 bases). TRBV23-1 is flagged as an ORF with uncertain function. The CDR3 has 13 amino acids. Trimming stripped 6 bases from V and 13 bases from J, with 19 bases between.

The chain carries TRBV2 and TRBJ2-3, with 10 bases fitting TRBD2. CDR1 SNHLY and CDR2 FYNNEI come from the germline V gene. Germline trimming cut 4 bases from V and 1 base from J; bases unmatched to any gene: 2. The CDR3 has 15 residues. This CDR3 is CASSGAGGRTDTQYF. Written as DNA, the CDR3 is TGTGCCAGCAGTGGAGCGGGAGGGCGCACAGATACGCAGTATTTT.

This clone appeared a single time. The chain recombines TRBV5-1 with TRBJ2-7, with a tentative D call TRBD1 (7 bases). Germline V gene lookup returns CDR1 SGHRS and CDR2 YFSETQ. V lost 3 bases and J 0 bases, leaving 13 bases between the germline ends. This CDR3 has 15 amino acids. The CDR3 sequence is CASSWRAGGSYEQYF. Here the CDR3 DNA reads TGCGCCAGCAGCTGGAGGGCAGGGGGCTCCTACGAGCAGTACTTC.